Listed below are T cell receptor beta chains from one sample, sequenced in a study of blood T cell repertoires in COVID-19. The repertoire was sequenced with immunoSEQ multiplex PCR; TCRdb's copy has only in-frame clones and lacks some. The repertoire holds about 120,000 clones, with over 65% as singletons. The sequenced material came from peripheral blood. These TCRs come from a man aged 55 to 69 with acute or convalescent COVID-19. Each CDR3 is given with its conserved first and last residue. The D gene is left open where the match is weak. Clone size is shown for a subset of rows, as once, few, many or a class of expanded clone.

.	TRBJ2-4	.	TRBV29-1	CSVGAGPQAKNIQYF	TGCAGCGTTGGGGCGGGACCCCAGGCCAAAAACATTCAGTACTTC
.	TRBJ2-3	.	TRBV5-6	CASSPIRDWGADTQYF	TGTGCCAGCAGCCCCATCAGGGATTGGGGCGCAGATACGCAGTATTTT
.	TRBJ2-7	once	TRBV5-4	CASSLPQDYEQYF	TGTGCCAGCAGCTTGCCGCAGGACTACGAGCAGTACTTC
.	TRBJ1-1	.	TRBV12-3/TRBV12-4	CASKWTNAEAFF	TGTGCCAGCAAATGGACTAACGCTGAAGCTTTCTTT
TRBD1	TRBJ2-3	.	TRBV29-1	CSVEDRKGAGTDTQYF	TGCAGCGTTGAAGATCGAAAGGGGGCCGGGACAGATACGCAGTATTTT
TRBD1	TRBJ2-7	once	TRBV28	CASSESTGGRYEQYF	TGTGCCAGCAGTGAATCGACAGGGGGAAGGTACGAGCAGTACTTC
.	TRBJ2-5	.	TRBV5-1	CASSPSPRGETQYF	TGCGCCAGCAGCCCGAGCCCAAGGGGAGAGACCCAGTACTTC
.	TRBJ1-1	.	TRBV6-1	CASSEATAYTEAFF	TGTGCCAGCAGTGAAGCGACAGCTTACACTGAAGCTTTCTTT
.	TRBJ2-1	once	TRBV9	CASSVSGVGEQFF	TGTGCCAGCAGCGTCTCAGGGGTTGGTGAGCAGTTCTTC
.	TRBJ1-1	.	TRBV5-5	CASSFGQMGADTEAFF	TGTGCCAGCAGCTTCGGTCAGATGGGGGCGGACACTGAAGCTTTCTTT
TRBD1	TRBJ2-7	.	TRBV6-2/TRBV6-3	CASSYSPKGQGSAYEQYF	TGTGCCAGCAGTTACTCACCAAAGGGACAGGGGTCCGCCTACGAGCAGTACTTC
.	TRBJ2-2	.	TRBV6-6	CACTGSGELFF	TGTGCCTGCACAGGATCAGGGGAGCTGTTTTTT
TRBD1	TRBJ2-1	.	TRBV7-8	CASSSPRDRFYKRPYNEQFF	TGTGCCAGCAGCTCCCCCCGGGACAGGTTCTACAAACGACCCTACAATGAGCAGTTCTTC
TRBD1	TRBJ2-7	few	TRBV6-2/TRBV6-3	CASSYYGGQGYEQYF	TGTGCCAGCAGTTATTACGGGGGACAGGGCTACGAGCAGTACTTC
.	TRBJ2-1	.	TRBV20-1	CSASPSDEQFF	TGCAGTGCTAGTCCCAGCGATGAGCAGTTCTTC
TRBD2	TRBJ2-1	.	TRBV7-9	CASSSQGGGGIEQFF	TGTGCCAGCAGCTCTCAGGGCGGCGGGGGGATTGAGCAGTTCTTC
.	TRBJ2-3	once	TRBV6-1	CASSELAGDTDTQYF	TGTGCCAGCAGTGAATTAGCCGGAGACACAGATACGCAGTATTTT
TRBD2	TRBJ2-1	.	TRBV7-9	CASRKGTSGSDEQFF	TGTGCCAGCCGAAAAGGGACTAGCGGGAGCGATGAGCAGTTCTTC
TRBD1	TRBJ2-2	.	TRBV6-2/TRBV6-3	CASTPQGVVTGELFF	TGTGCCAGCACCCCTCAGGGGGTGGTCACCGGGGAGCTGTTTTTT
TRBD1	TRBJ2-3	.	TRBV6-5	CASSDSGQDTDTQYF	TGTGCCAGCAGTGACTCGGGACAGGACACAGATACGCAGTATTTT
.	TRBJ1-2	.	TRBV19	CASSTRPGGYTF	TGTGCCAGTAGTACCCGACCGGGTGGCTACACCTTC
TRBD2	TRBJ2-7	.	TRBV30	CSSSGSPLRSSYEQYF	TGTTCGTCTAGCGGGAGCCCTCTTAGGAGCTCCTACGAGCAGTACTTC
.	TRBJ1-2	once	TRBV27	CASSYRDVGYGYTF	TGTGCCAGCAGTTACAGGGACGTAGGCTATGGCTACACCTTC
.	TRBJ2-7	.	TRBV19	CASSAGTYEQYF	TGTGCCAGTAGTGCCGGTACCTACGAGCAGTACTTC
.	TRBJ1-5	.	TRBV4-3	CASSQEPGQPQHF	TGCGCCAGCAGCCAAGAGCCGGGGCAGCCCCAGCATTTT
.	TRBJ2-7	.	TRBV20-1	CSASTPYEQYF	TGCAGTGCTTCTACCCCCTACGAGCAGTACTTC
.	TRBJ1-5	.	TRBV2	CASAENSNQPQHF	TGTGCCAGCGCCGAGAATAGCAATCAGCCCCAGCATTTT
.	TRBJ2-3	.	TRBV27	CASSPNAGSGTDTQYF	TGTGCCAGCAGTCCTAACGCGGGGTCTGGCACAGATACGCAGTATTTT
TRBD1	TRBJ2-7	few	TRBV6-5	CASSYSTGATIEQYF	TGTGCCAGCAGTTACTCGACAGGGGCGACGATCGAGCAGTACTTC
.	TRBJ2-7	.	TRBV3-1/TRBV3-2	CASSQGSNRYEQYF	TGTGCCAGCAGCCAAGGTTCAAACAGATACGAGCAGTACTTC
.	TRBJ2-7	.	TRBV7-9	CASSGQGTQEQYF	TGTGCCAGCTCAGGGCAGGGGACGCAGGAGCAGTACTTC
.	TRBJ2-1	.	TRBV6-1	CASSELGKRGYNEQFF	TGTGCCAGCAGTGAATTGGGGAAAAGGGGCTACAATGAGCAGTTCTTC
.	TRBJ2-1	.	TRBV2	CASDRDMNEQFF	TGTGCCAGCGACCGGGACATGAATGAGCAGTTCTTC
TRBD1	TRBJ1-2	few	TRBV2	CASSTRQGLYGYTF	TGTGCCAGCAGTACACGACAGGGCCTCTATGGCTACACCTTC
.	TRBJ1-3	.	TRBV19	CATRGVLSGNTIYF	TGTGCCACCCGCGGGGTCCTCTCTGGAAACACCATATATTTT
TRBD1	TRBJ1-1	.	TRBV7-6	CASSLQGGNTEAFF	TGTGCCAGCAGCTTACAGGGGGGGAACACTGAAGCTTTCTTT
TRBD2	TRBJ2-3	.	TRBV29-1	CSVELAGGTDTQYF	TGCAGCGTTGAACTAGCGGGAGGTACAGATACGCAGTATTTT
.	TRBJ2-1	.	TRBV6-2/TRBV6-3	CASSQTGAQNEQFF	TGTGCCAGCAGCCAGACGGGAGCTCAGAATGAGCAGTTCTTC